The 17 T cell receptor beta chains in this list originate from one sample, sequenced in a study of T-cell memory formation after mild COVID-19 (dated by TCRdb to 2020 to 2023). The library was built by means of 5' RACE. TCRdb records Illumina NovaSeq 6000 as the sequencer. In TCRdb, the public reads were trimmed at Q25 with fastp and aligned with MiXCR, with productive beta chains retained. Each entry merges the rows of one CDR3 protein and shows their most common DNA and genes. The sample table holds 400,000 to 500,000 distinct CDR3 sequences, of which approximately 25% were seen once. The ten largest account for about 8.7% of the sample. Material: PBMCs or a T cell subset sorted from them (not recorded which). These receptor sequences come from an adult woman who had mild COVID-19 (a few samples of this study predate the infection). The sample titles of this study are shuffled in the database, so cell type and time point are left out; the donor was told from shared clones.

The sample holds a few counts of this clonotype. The genes are TRBV12-3 or TRBV12-4 and TRBJ2-7, with TRBD2 as a possible D gene (6 bases). With 3 bases removed from V and 5 bases from J, the gap between germline ends came to 14 bases. The CDR3 covers 14 residues. As DNA, the CDR3 is TGTGCCAGCAGTTTCGGGACTTGGGGGGACGAGCAGTACTTC. Its protein is CASSFGTWGDEQYF.

CDR3 nucleotide sequence: TGCAGTGCTAGCTCCCGTTACAATCAGCCCCAGCATTTT. It is translated as CSASSRYNQPQHF. The chain couples TRBV20-1 to TRBJ1-5; D gene ambiguous. Trimming removed 3 bases at V and 3 bases at J, with 9 bases between. The germline gives CDR1 DFQATT, CDR2 SNEGSKA (reference sequence). The CDR3 is 13 residues long.

CDR3 sequence (DNA): TGTGCCAGCTGGGATTACCGGGACGACTCCTACGAGCAGTACTTC. Translating gives CASWDYRDDSYEQYF. The chain uses TRBV27 and TRBJ2-7; either TRBD1 or TRBD2 may supply D (5 bases each). The CDR3 runs 15 residues. The germline gives CDR1 MNHEY, CDR2 SMNVEV (reference sequence). Trimming pared 8 bases from V and 0 bases from J, leaving 17 bases between.

The J gene is TRBJ2-7, the V gene TRBV2; TRBD1 aligns across 10 bases. With V trimmed by 5 bases and J by 6 bases, 4 bases remained unmatched. Germline V lookup: CDR1 SNHLY, CDR2 FYNNEI. This CDR3 is built from 13 residues. CDR3 DNA sequence: TGTGCCAGCAGTTCGGACAGGGGGGGCGAGCAGTACTTC. This codes for CASSSDRGGEQYF.

V gene TRBV7-9 combines with J gene TRBJ1-1; maybe TRBD1 (5 bases). Germline CDR1 is SEHNR and CDR2 is FQNEAQ (reference sequence). The CDR3 is made up of 15 amino acids. The V end lost 10 bases, the J end lost 3 bases, and 21 bases lay between the germline ends. CDR3 sequence reads: CATHGGRGGDTEAFF. CDR3 in DNA: TGTGCCACCCATGGCGGGCGGGGCGGGGACACTGAAGCTTTCTTT. Complete variable domain (other parts from reference TRBV7-9 and TRBJ1-1): DTGVSQNPRHKITKRGQNVTFRCDPISEHNRLYWYRQTLGQGPEFLTYFQNEAQLEKSRLLSDRFSAERPKGSFSTLEIQRTEQGDSAMYLCATHGGRGGDTEAFFGQGTRLTVV.

This clonotype was counted between two and nine times. V usage is TRBV5-1 and J usage is TRBJ2-1; perhaps TRBD2 as D (6 bases). The germline gives CDR1 SGHRS, CDR2 YFSETQ. CDR3 length: 16 amino acids. Trimming left V 4 bases short and J 1 base short, with 15 bases between. This chain's CDR3 is CASSKMGGGSYNEQFF. In DNA, the CDR3 is TGCGCCAGCAGCAAGATGGGGGGAGGTTCCTACAATGAGCAGTTCTTC.

This chain uses TRBV6-6 with TRBJ1-2, with a possible D match to TRBD1 (6 bases). The length of the CDR3 is 16 residues. The V end lost 2 bases, the J end lost 1 base, and 14 bases lay between the germline ends. Germline assignment: CDR1 MNHNY and CDR2 SVGAGI (reference sequence). In nucleotides, the CDR3 is TGTGCCAGCAGTTACCCAGGACAGCTGGATAACTATGGCTACACCTTC. Translated: CASSYPGQLDNYGYTF.

The CDR3 spells CSVKGLAGSSYEQYF. The CDR3 bases are TGCAGCGTTAAAGGACTAGCGGGGAGCTCCTACGAGCAGTACTTC. V is TRBV29-1 and J is TRBJ2-7, with 12 bases that match TRBD2. Trimming cost V 5 bases and J 0 bases; bases outside gene matches: 5. The CDR3 is 15 amino acids. Germline values: CDR1 SQVTM, CDR2 ANQGSEA.

This chain connects TRBV5-1 to TRBJ2-7, with D unclear. V shed 0 bases and J shed 1 base, with 8 bases lying between them. The CDR3 is 14 amino acids. Germline-derived CDR1 and CDR2 are SGHRS and YFSETQ. The CDR3 nucleotides read TGCGCCAGCAGCTTGGCGTACGGATCCTACGAGCAGTACTTC. This encodes CASSLAYGSYEQYF.

The rearrangement links TRBV3-1 to TRBJ2-5; D may correspond to TRBD1 or TRBD2 (5 bases each). Germline loops: CDR1 LGHDT, CDR2 YNNKEL (reference sequence). The germline V and J ends were trimmed by 4 bases and 4 bases, with 16 bases remaining between them. The length of the CDR3 is 15 residues. The CDR3 protein is CASSPLPGTGETQYF. As DNA, the CDR3 is TGTGCCAGCAGCCCCTTACCCGGGACCGGAGAGACCCAGTACTTC.

The gene calls are TRBV10-3 and TRBJ1-5, with 8 bases lining up with TRBD1. Trimming cost V 6 bases and J 4 bases; bases outside gene matches: 5. The CDR3 totals 14 residues. Germline loops: CDR1 ENHRY, CDR2 SYGVKD. The CDR3 DNA reads as TGTGCCATCAGGGCTCAGGGGGCTAATCAGCCCCAGCATTTT. It encodes CAIRAQGANQPQHF.

This clonotype was counted a few times. V and J are TRBV18 and TRBJ1-5; D unresolved. CDR1 is KGHSH, CDR2 LQKENI, per germline. The ends were cut back, 5 bases at V and 3 bases at J, with 8 bases in the middle. The CDR3 has 13 residues. DNA of the CDR3: TGTGCCAGCTCAGGATCCGTCAATCAGCCCCAGCATTTT. Protein sequence: CASSGSVNQPQHF.

The rearrangement uses TRBV6-1 and TRBJ2-7; D may be TRBD2 (6 bases). This CDR3 has 14 residues. The V gene lost 6 bases and the J gene lost 3 bases, with 15 bases spanning the gap. Germline V lookup: CDR1 MNHNS, CDR2 SASEGT. CDR3 sequence (DNA): TGTGCCAGCAGGATCCGGGACTCACTCTACGAGCAGTACTTC. Translation: CASRIRDSLYEQYF.

This clonotype was counted at least ten times. The CDR3 sequence is CATSRDHSGANVLTF. CDR3 nucleotides: TGTGCCACCAGCAGAGACCACTCTGGGGCCAACGTCCTGACTTTC. This chain connects TRBV15 to TRBJ2-6; D unclear. V was pared by 0 bases and J by 0 bases, with 3 bases between. From germline, CDR1 is LNHNV and CDR2 YYDKDF (reference sequence). The CDR3 loop spans 15 amino acids.

The chain has TRBV21-1 and TRBJ1-5. TRBV21-1 corresponds to a pseudogene. The CDR3 totals 14 residues. CDR3 nucleotides: TGTGCCAGCAGCAAATCCCCAGGTGATCAGCCCCAGCATTTT. Its translation is CASSKSPGDQPQHF.

This clonotype was counted a few times. The rearrangement links TRBV9 to TRBJ2-7, with 9 bases fitting TRBD1. The CDR3 sequence is 15 residues long. The V segment lost 4 bases and the J segment 5 bases; nucleotides outside the gene matches: 10. CDR1 and CDR2 (germline): SGDLS, YYNGEE. The CDR3 sequence is CASSRRGQGSHEQYF. The CDR3 nucleotides read TGTGCCAGCAGCCGGCGGGGACAGGGTTCCCACGAGCAGTACTTC.

This chain joins TRBV5-8 and TRBJ1-2; TRBD1 is a possible D gene (6 bases). The length of the CDR3 is 14 residues. Deletions cut 1 base from V and 11 bases from J, with 18 bases between. Germline-derived CDR1 and CDR2 are SGHTS and YDEGEE. The CDR3: CASSLRQVLAAYTF. The CDR3 region has the DNA TGTGCCAGCAGCTTGCGACAGGTTCTAGCGGCTTACACCTTC.